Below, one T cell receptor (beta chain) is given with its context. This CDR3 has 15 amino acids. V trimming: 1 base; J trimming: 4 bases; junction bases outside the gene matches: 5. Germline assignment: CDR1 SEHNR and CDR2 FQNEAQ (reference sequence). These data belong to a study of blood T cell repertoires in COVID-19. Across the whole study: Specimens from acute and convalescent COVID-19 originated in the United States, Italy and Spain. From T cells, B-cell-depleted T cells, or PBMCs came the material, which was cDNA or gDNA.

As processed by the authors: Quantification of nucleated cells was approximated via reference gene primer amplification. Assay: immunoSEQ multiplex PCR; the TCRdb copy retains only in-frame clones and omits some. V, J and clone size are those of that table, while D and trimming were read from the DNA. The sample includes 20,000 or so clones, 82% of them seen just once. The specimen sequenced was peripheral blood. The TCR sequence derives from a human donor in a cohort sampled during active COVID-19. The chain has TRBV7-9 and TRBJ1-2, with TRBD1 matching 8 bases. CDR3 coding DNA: TGTGCCAGCAGCTTAGGCAGGGGGCGCGCCTATGGCTACACCTTC. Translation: CASSLGRGRAYGYTF.